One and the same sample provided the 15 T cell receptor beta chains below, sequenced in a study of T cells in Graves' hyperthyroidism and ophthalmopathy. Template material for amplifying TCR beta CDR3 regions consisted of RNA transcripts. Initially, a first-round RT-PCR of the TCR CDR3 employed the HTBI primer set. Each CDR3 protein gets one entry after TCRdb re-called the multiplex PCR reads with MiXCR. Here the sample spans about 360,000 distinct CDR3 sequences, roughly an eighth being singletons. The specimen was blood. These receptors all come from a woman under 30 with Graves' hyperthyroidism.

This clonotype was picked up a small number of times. The CDR3 coding sequence is TGTGCCAGCAGTTCCCCCACCGGGGAGCTGTTTTTT. Protein sequence: CASSSPTGELFF. The V and J genes are TRBV28 and TRBJ2-2; D is undetermined. Trimming cost V 4 bases and J 4 bases, with 4 bases left between them. This CDR3 is built from 12 residues. Germline CDR1 and CDR2: MDHEN and SYDVKM.

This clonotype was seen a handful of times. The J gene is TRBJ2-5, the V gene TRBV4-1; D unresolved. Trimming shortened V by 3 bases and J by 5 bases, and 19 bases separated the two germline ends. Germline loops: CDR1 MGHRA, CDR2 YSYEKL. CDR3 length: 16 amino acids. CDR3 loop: CASSHYPPAGRETQYF. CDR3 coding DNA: TGCGCCAGCAGCCACTACCCCCCGGCAGGCCGGGAGACCCAGTACTTC.

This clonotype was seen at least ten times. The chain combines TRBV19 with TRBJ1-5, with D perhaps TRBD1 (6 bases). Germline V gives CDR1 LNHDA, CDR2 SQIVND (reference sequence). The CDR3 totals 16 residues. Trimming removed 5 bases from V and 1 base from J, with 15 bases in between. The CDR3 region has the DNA TGTGCCAGTAGTGAACGTGGGACAACAAGCAATCAGCCCCAGCATTTT. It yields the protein CASSERGTTSNQPQHF.

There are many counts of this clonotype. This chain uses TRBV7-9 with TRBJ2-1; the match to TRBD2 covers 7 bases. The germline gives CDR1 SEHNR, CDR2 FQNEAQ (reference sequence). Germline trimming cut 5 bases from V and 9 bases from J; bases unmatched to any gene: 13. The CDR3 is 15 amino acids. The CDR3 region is CASSPPRTSYVEQFF. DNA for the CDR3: TGTGCCAGCAGCCCACCCCGGACTAGTTACGTTGAGCAGTTCTTC.

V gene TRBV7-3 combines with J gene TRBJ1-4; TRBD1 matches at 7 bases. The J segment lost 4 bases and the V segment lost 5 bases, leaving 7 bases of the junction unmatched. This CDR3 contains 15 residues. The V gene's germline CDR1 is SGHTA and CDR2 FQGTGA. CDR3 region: CASSTGTVLNEKLFF. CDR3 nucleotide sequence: TGTGCCAGCAGCACCGGGACAGTACTTAATGAAAAACTGTTTTTT.

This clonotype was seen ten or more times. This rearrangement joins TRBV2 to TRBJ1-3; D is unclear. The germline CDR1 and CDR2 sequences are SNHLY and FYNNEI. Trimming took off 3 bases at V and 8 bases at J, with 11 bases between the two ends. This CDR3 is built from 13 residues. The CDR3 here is CASSDYHGDTIYF. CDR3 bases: TGTGCCAGCAGTGATTACCACGGGGACACCATATATTTT.

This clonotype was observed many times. This CDR3 reads CASSLTGGGGANVLTF. CDR3 nucleotides: TGTGCCAGCAGCCTGACAGGGGGAGGTGGGGCCAACGTCCTGACTTTC. This chain joins TRBV7-8 and TRBJ2-6; 9 bases are shared with TRBD1. After removal of 5 bases from V and 3 bases from J, the junction contained 5 bases not matched to a gene. Germline V gene lookup returns CDR1 SGHVS and CDR2 FQNEAQ. The CDR3 covers 16 residues.

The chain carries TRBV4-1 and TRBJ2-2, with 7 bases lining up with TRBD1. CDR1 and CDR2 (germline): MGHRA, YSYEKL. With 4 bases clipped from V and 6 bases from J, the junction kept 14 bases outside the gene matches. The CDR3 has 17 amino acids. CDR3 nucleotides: TGCGCCAGCAGCCTCGGATGGGCGAGGGGGCTGGCCGGGGAGCTGTTTTTT. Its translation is CASSLGWARGLAGELFF.

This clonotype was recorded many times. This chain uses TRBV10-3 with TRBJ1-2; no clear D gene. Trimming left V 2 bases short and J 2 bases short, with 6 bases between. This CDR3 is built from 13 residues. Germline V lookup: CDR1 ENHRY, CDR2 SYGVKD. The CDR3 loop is CAISETENYGYTF. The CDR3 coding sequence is TGTGCCATCAGTGAGACAGAAAACTATGGCTACACCTTC.

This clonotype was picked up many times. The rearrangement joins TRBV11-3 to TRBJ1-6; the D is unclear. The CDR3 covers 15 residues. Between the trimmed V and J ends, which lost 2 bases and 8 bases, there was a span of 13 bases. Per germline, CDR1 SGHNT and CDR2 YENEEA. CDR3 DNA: TGTGCCAGCAGCTTAAGGGCCGGAGGGCATTCACCCCTCCACTTT. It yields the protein CASSLRAGGHSPLHF.

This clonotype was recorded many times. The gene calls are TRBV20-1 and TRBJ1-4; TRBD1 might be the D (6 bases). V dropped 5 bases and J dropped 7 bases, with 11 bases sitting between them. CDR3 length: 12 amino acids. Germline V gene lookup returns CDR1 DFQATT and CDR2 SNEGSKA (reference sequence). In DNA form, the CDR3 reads TGCAGTGCTGTCACAGGGAGTGAAAAACTGTTTTTT. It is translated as CSAVTGSEKLFF.

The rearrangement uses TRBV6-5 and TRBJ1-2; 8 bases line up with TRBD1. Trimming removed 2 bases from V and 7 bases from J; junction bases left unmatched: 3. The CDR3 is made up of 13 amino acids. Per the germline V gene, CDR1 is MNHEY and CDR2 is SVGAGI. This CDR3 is CASSYDRGTGYTF. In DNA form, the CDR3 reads TGTGCCAGCAGTTACGACAGGGGAACTGGCTACACCTTC.

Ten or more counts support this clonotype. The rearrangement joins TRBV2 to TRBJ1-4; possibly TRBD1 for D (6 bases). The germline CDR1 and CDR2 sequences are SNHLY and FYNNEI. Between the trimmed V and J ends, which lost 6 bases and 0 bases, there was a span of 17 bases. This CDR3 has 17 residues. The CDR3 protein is CASRLNRDISTNEKLFF. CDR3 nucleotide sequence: TGTGCCAGCAGACTAAACCGGGACATCTCAACTAATGAAAAACTGTTTTTT.

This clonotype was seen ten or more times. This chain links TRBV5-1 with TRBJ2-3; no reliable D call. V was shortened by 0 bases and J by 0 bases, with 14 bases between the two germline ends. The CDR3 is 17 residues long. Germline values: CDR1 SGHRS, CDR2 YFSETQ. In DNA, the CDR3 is TGCGCCAGCAGCTTGGACGCGGCGGCTAGGAGCACAGATACGCAGTATTTT. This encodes CASSLDAAARSTDTQYF.

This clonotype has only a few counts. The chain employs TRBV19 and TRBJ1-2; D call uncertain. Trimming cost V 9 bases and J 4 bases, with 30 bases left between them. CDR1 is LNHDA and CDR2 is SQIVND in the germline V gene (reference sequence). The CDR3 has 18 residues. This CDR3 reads CASRPGPIRVNTLYGYTF. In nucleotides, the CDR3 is TGTGCCAGCCGCCCTGGACCAATAAGAGTGAATACCCTCTATGGCTACACCTTC.